This is a list of T cell receptor beta chains from one sample in a study of CD8+ T cells in alopecia areata. Produced via immunoSEQ multiplex PCR; TCRdb's table is partial and in-frame only. The data hold about 190,000 clones, with about 60% observed a single time. The sample consisted of CD8+ T cells sorted from blood, taken at week 24, from a patient treated with tofacitinib. Receptor source: a human donor with alopecia areata. Both conserved end residues are part of each CDR3.

TRBV15 CATSSGQPLKYF
TRBV13 CASDNRGNYGYTF
TRBV15 CATSQTNRDRDNEQFF
TRBV5-1 CASSSRDRVLETQYF
TRBV2 CASSTGGLSGANVLTF
TRBV6-1 CASSDNYEQYF
TRBV5-6 CASTQETGPNTEAFF
TRBV29-1 CSGRDRGYEQYF
TRBV7-9 CASRAGELFF
TRBV25-1 CATNVGSDGYTF
TRBV10-3 CAISPDSTNTGELFF
TRBV13 CASSLGRAVEQYF
TRBV13 CASSPPGTSGVTDTQYF
TRBV29-1 CSVQDRNYEQYF
TRBV13 CASSSGLQGNTQYF
TRBV5-1 CASSLEGFVGTVNTEAFF